The rows below give T cell receptor beta chains drawn from one sample of a study of T cells after yellow fever vaccination. TCRdb analysed the 5' RACE reads with MiXCR anew, one entry per CDR3 protein. The profile shows under 80,000 distinct CDR3 sequences, 6% to 7.5% of them singletons. The source was CD8+ T cells sorted from PBMCs, collected 15 days after the yellow fever booster vaccination. The source of these receptors is a man aged 30-40 years who received the YFV17D yellow fever vaccine. The CDR3 runs from the conserved cysteine through the conserved F or W. D genes are given only for firm matches. Clone size is stated in some rows and not others, as once, few, many or a class when expanded.

d_gene | j_gene | abundance | v_gene | CDR3aa | CDR3nt
TRBD2 | TRBJ2-7 | many | TRBV5-1 | CASSPGLGSYEQYF | TGCGCCAGCAGCCCCGGACTAGGCTCCTACGAGCAGTACTTC
TRBD1 | TRBJ2-5 | many | TRBV7-6 | CASSEYGTGVGETQYF | TGTGCCAGCAGCGAATACGGGACAGGGGTTGGCGAGACCCAGTACTTC
TRBD2 | TRBJ2-7 | many | TRBV5-6 | CASSLASGRDFYEQYF | TGTGCCAGCAGCTTGGCTAGCGGGAGGGACTTCTACGAGCAGTACTTC
- | TRBJ2-1 | - | TRBV9 | CASRSGTGPNEQFF | TGTGCCAGCAGATCCGGGACTGGACCTAATGAGCAGTTCTTC
- | TRBJ2-1 | many | TRBV9 | CASSVVPGNEQFF | TGTGCCAGCAGCGTAGTCCCAGGGAATGAGCAGTTCTTC
- | TRBJ1-5 | - | TRBV6-5 | CASSYVGSVQPQHF | TGTGCCAGCAGTTACGTCGGGTCGGTACAGCCCCAGCATTTT
- | TRBJ2-2 | many | TRBV7-9 | CASSPSAGPNTGELFF | TGTGCCAGCAGCCCCTCCGCGGGACCGAACACCGGGGAGCTGTTTTTT
- | TRBJ2-3 | many | TRBV4-3 | CASSQDRGFGTQYF | TGCGCCAGCAGCCAAGACCGGGGTTTTGGCACGCAGTATTTT
- | TRBJ2-2 | many | TRBV6-5 | CASSYSSSAGELFF | TGTGCCAGCAGTTACTCTAGTTCGGCCGGGGAGCTGTTTTTT
TRBD2 | TRBJ2-1 | many | TRBV7-9 | CASSTSGLGLGEQFF | TGTGCCAGCAGCACCAGCGGACTAGGCCTGGGTGAGCAGTTCTTC
TRBD1 | TRBJ1-2 | many | TRBV7-9 | CASSPETGMSVNGYTF | TGTGCCAGCAGCCCAGAGACAGGGATGTCGGTGAATGGCTACACCTTC
- | TRBJ2-5 | many | TRBV6-5 | CASSYSLIGETQYF | TGTGCCAGCAGTTACTCGCTAATCGGCGAGACCCAGTACTTC
- | TRBJ2-7 | few | TRBV7-2 | CASSSLWGNPYEQYF | TGTGCCAGCAGCTCCTTATGGGGGAACCCCTACGAGCAGTACTTC
- | TRBJ2-2 | many | TRBV7-9 | CASSLAGDTGELFF | TGTGCCAGCAGCTTAGCGGGAGACACCGGGGAGCTGTTTTTT
- | TRBJ2-1 | - | TRBV4-3 | CASSQDRSSENNEQFF | TGCGCCAGCAGCCAAGATCGGAGTAGCGAGAACAATGAGCAGTTCTTC
TRBD1 | TRBJ1-5 | many | TRBV12-3/TRBV12-4 | CASSPTTGGSQPQHF | TGTGCCAGCAGTCCTACGACAGGGGGGAGTCAGCCCCAGCATTTT
TRBD1 | TRBJ2-1 | few | TRBV2 | CASSPGTGASLEVYNEQFF | TGTGCCAGCAGTCCCGGGACAGGGGCCTCTCTAGAAGTCTACAATGAGCAGTTCTTC
- | TRBJ2-5 | many | TRBV29-1 | CSVENGGGETQYF | TGCAGCGTTGAGAACGGGGGAGGAGAGACCCAGTACTTC